The sequence of this T cell receptor beta chain was determined in a study of cytotoxic CD8 clonotypes in ibrutinib-treated CLL. Study information: Response sampling came at median roughly 12 months of treatment, ranging 6 to 36 months.

The assay was immunoSEQ multiplex PCR, and TCRdb's table has in-frame clones only and misses some. Counted here are about 36,000 clones, 70% to 80% occurring once; the ten biggest clones make up 16%. Concerning this clone itself: The antigen remains undetermined.

CDR3 size: 15 residues. V lost 4 bases and J 1 base, leaving 13 bases between the germline ends. Germline-derived CDR1 and CDR2 are ENHRY and SYGVKD. General study findings and limits: Clonotypes that were public were uncommon, and they contracted or stayed stable on treatment. T-cell clonality at baseline went above that of age-matched healthy donors and rose and fell with circulating CD8+ T-cell counts.

V and J are TRBV10-3 and TRBJ1-1; no firm D call. The sequencing used PBMCs, collected at disease progression, from a patient treated with ibrutinib. The receptor comes from a human donor with chronic lymphocytic leukemia. CDR3 coding DNA: TGTGCCATCAGTGTAAGACCCGGACGGAACACTGAAGCTTTCTTT. Encoded protein: CAISVRPGRNTEAFF.